This TCR beta chain was captured by sequencing in a study of T cells in Graves' hyperthyroidism and ophthalmopathy. Study in general: Peripheral blood was collected at initial diagnosis, before any treatment.

Study results and limitations: Blood also carried most thyroid clonotypes expanded above 0.001. Separation of ophthalmopathy from stable hyperthyroidism was achieved by a 13 V-J model.

Notes on this clonotype: The antigen is not known.

It was RNA transcripts that yielded the amplified TCR beta CDR3 regions. Primed by the HTBI set, a first-round RT-PCR was run on the TCR CDR3. TCRdb reanalysed the multiplex PCR reads using MiXCR and keeps one entry per CDR3 protein. The sample has 700,000 to 850,000 distinct CDR3 sequences, 35% seen once. Stable disease denoted Graves' hyperthyroidism without ophthalmopathy progression within 18 months. Germline V CDR1 and CDR2: SNHLY, FYNNEI. The CDR3 extends over 14 amino acids. With V trimmed by 9 bases and J by 3 bases, 8 bases remained unmatched. This chain links TRBV2 with TRBJ2-1, with 7 bases that match TRBD1. This TCR was recovered from a woman aged 40 to 50 with Graves' hyperthyroidism. Sequenced material: blood. CDR3 nucleotides: TGTGCCAGTAAGACAGGGCCCGACTACAATGAGCAGTTCTTC. As protein: CASKTGPDYNEQFF.